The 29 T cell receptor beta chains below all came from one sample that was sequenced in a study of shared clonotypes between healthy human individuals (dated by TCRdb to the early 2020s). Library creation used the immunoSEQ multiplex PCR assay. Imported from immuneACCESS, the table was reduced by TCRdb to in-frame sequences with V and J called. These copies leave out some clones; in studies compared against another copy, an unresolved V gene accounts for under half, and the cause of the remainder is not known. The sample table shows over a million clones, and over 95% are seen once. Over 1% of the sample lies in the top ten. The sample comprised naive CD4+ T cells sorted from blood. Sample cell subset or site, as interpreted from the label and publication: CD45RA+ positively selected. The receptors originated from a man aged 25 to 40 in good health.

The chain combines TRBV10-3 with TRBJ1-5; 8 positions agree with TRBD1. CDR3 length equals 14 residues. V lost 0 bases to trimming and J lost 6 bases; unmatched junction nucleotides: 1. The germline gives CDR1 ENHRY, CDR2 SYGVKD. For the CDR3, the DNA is TGTGCCATCAGTGAGTCGACAGGGGTTCAGCCCCAGCATTTT. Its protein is CAISESTGVQPQHF.

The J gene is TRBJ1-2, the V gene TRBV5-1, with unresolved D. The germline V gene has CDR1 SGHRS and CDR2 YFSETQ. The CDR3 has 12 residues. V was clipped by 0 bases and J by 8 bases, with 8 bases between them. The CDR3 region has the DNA TGCGCCAGCAGCTTGGGTCAGAACGGCTACACCTTC. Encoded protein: CASSLGQNGYTF. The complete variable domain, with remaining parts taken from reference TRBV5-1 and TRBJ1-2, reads KAGVTQTPRYLIKTRGQQVTLSCSPISGHRSVSWYQQTPGQGLQFLFEYFSETQRNKGNFPGRFSGRQFSNSRSEMNVSTLELGDSALYLCASSLGQNGYTFGSGTRLTVV.

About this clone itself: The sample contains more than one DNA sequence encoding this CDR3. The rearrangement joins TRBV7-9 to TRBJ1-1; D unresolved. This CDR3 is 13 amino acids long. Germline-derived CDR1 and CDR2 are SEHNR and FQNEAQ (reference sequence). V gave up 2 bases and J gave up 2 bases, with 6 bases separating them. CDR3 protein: CASSLSLNTEAFF. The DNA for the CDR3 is TGTGCCAGCAGCTTAAGCTTAAACACTGAAGCTTTCTTT.

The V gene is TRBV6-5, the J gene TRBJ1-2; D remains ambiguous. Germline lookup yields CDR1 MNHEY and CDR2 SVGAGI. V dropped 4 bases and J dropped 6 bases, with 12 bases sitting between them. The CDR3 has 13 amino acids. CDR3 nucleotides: TGTGCCAGCAGTTCCACCTGGAGCAATGGCTACACCTTC. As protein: CASSSTWSNGYTF.

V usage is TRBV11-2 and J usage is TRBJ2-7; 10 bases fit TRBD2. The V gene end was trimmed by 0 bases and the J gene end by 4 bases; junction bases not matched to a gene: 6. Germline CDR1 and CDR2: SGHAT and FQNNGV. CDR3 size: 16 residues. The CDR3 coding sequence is TGTGCCAGCAGCTTAGAGGCTAGCGGGAGAGTTTACGAGCAGTACTTC. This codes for CASSLEASGRVYEQYF.

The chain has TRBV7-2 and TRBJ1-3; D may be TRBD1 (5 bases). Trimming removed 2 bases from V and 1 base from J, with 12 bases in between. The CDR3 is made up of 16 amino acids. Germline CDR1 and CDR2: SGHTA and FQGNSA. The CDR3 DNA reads TGTGCCAGCAGCTTATCGGGACCTGAGTCTGGAAACACCATATATTTT. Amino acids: CASSLSGPESGNTIYF.

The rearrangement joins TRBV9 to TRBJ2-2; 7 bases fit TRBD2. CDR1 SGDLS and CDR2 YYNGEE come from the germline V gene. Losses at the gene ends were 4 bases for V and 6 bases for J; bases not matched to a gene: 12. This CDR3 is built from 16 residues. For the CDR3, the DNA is TGTGCCAGCAGCCCCATTGGGGGAGGGTATCCCGGGGAGCTGTTTTTT. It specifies CASSPIGGGYPGELFF.

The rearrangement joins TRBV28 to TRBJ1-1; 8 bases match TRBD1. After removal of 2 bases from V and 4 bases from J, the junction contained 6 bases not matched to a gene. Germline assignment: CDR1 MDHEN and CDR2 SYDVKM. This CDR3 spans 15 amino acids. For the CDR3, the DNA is TGTGCCAGCAGTTTAACCGACAGGGGAGGCACTGAAGCTTTCTTT. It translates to CASSLTDRGGTEAFF.

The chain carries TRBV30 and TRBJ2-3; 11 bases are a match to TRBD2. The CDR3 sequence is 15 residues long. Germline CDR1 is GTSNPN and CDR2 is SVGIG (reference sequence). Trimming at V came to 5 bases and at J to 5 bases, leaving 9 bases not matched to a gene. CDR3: CAWGLAGGPRDTQYF. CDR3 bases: TGTGCCTGGGGCTTAGCGGGAGGGCCGAGAGATACGCAGTATTTT.

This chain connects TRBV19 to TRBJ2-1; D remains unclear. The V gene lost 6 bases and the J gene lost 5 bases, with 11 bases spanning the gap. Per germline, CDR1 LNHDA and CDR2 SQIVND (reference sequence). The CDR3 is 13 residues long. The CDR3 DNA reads TGTGCCAGTAGCACCCGGGTTAACAATGAGCAGTTCTTC. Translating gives CASSTRVNNEQFF.

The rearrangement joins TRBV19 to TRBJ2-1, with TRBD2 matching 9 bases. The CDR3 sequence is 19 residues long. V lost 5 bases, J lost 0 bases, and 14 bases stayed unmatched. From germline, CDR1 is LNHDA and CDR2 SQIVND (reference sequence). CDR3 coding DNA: TGTGCCAGTAGTTCCCTAACTAGCGGGCCTCGGAGCTCCTACAATGAGCAGTTCTTC. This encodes CASSSLTSGPRSSYNEQFF.

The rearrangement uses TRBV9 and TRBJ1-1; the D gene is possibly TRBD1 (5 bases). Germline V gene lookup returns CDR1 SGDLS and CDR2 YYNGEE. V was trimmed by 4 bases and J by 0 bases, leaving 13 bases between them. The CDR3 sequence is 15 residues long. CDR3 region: CASSLGGGLNTEAFF. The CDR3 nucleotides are TGTGCCAGCAGCCTGGGTGGGGGATTGAACACTGAAGCTTTCTTT.

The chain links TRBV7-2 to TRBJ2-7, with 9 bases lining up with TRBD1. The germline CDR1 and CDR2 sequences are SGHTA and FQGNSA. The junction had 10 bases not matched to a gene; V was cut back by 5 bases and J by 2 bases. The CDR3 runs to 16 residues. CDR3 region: CASSARMGQGTYEQYF. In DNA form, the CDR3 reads TGTGCCAGCAGCGCTAGGATGGGACAGGGAACCTACGAGCAGTACTTC.

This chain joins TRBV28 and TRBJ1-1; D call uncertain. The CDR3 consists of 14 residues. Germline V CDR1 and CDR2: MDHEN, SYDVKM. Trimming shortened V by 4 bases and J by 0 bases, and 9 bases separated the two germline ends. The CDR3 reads CASSSRRLNTEAFF. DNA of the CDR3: TGTGCCAGCAGTTCGCGACGTCTGAACACTGAAGCTTTCTTT.

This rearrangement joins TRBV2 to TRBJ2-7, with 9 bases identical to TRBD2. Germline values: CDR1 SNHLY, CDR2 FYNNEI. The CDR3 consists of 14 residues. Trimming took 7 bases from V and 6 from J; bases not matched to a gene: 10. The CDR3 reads CASTTGTSLGEQYF. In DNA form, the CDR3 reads TGTGCCAGCACGACCGGGACTAGCCTCGGCGAGCAGTACTTC.

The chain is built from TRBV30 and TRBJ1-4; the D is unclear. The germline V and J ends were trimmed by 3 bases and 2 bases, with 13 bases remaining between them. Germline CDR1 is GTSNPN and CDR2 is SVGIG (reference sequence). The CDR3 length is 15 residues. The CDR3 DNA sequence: TGTGCCTGGAGGGACGTCCGCGCGACTAATGAAAAACTGTTTTTT. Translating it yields CAWRDVRATNEKLFF.

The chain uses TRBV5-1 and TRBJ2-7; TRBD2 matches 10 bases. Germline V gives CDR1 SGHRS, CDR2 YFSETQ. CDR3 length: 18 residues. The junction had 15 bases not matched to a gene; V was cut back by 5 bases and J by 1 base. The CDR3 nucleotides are TGCGCCAGCAGTTCCGCTTACGGGGCTAGCGGGAGTTCCTACGAGCAGTACTTC. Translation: CASSSAYGASGSSYEQYF. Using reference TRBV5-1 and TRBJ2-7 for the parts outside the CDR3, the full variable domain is KAGVTQTPRYLIKTRGQQVTLSCSPISGHRSVSWYQQTPGQGLQFLFEYFSETQRNKGNFPGRFSGRQFSNSRSEMNVSTLELGDSALYLCASSSAYGASGSSYEQYFGPGTRLTVT.

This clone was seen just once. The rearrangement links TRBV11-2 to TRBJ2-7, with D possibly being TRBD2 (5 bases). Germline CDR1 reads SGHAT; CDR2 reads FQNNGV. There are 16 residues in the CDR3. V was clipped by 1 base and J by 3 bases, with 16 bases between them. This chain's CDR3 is CASSLGVGFGIYEQYF. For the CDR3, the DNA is TGTGCCAGCAGCTTAGGGGTGGGATTCGGGATCTACGAGCAGTACTTC.

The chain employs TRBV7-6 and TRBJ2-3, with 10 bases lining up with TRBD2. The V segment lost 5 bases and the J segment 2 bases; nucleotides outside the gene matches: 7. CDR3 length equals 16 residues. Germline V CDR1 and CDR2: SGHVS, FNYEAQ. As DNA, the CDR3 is TGTGCCAGCAGCCTTGGAACTAGCGGGATCACAGATACGCAGTATTTT. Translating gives CASSLGTSGITDTQYF.

DNA of the CDR3: TGTGCCAGCAGCCGGATTTATGGCTACACCTTC. This gives the protein CASSRIYGYTF. The chain couples TRBV28 to TRBJ1-2, with D uncertain. Germline V lookup: CDR1 MDHEN, CDR2 SYDVKM. The V and J ends lost 6 bases and 5 bases respectively, with 7 bases between them. The CDR3 is 11 amino acids.

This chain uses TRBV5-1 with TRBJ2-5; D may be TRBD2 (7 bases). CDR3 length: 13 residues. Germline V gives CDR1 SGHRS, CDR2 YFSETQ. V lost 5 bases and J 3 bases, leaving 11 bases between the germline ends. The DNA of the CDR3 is TGCGCCAGCAGTACGGGGGGCGAAGAGACCCAGTACTTC. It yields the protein CASSTGGEETQYF.

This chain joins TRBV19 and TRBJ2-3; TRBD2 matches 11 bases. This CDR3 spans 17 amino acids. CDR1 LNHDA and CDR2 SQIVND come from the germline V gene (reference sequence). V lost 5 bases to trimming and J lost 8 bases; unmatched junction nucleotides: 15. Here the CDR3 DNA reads TGTGCCAGTAGTCTAACTCTAGCGGGAGGCCAGAGGGGTACGCAGTATTTT. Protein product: CASSLTLAGGQRGTQYF.

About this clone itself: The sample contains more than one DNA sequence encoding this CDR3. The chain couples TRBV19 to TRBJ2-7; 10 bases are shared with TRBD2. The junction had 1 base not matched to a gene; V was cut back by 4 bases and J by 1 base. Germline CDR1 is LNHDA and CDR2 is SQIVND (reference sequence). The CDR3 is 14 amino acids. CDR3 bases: TGTGCCAGTAGTAGGACTAGCGGATCCTACGAGCAGTACTTC. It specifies CASSRTSGSYEQYF.

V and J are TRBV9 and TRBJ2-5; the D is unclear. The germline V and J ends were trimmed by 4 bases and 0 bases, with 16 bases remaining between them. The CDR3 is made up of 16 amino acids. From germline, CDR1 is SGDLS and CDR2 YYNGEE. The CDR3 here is CASSTRPQLNQETQYF. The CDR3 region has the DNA TGTGCCAGCAGCACGAGGCCCCAACTGAACCAAGAGACCCAGTACTTC.

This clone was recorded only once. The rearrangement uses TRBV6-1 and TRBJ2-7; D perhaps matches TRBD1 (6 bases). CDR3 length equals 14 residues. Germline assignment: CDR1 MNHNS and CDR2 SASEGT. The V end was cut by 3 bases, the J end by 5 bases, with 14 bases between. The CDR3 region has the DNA TGTGCCAGCAGTGACAACGTTGGGGGCCACGAGCAGTACTTC. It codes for CASSDNVGGHEQYF.

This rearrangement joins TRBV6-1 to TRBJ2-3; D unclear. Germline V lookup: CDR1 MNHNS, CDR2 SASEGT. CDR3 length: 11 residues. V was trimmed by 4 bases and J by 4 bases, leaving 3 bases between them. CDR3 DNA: TGTGCCAGCAGTGGATCAGATACGCAGTATTTT. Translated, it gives CASSGSDTQYF.

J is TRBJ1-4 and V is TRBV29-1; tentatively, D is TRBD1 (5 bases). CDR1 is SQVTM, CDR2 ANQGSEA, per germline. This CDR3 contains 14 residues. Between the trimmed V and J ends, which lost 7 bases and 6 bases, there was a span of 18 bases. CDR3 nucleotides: TGCAGCGCCGTGGGTTGGGACCTCCATGAAAAACTGTTTTTT. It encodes CSAVGWDLHEKLFF.

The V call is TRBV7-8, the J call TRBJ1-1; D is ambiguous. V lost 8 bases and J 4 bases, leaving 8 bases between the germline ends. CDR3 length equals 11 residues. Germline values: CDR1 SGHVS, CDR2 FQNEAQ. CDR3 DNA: TGTGCCAGCTCTAGCGGCACTGAAGCTTTCTTT. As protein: CASSSGTEAFF.

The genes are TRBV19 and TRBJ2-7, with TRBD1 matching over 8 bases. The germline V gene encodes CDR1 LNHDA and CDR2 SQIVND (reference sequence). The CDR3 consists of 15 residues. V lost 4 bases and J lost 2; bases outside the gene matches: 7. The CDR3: CASSRRTGTAYEQYF. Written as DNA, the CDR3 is TGTGCCAGTAGTAGGCGGACAGGGACAGCCTACGAGCAGTACTTC.